One and the same sample provided the 16 T cell receptor beta chains below, sequenced in a study of cytomegalovirus exposure and HLA in healthy donors. Assay: immunoSEQ multiplex PCR; the TCRdb copy retains only in-frame clones and omits some. Of approximately 160,000 clones listed, around four fifths are singletons. Input material: PBMCs. Receptors originate from a man younger than 40 in good health and CMV-seropositive.

The chain recombines TRBV23-1 with TRBJ2-7; D call uncertain. TRBV23-1 is an ORF for which the function is uncertain. This CDR3 has 13 amino acids. Trimming shortened V by 7 bases and J by 4 bases, and 14 bases separated the two germline ends. CDR3 nucleotide sequence: TGCGCCAGCACCCAGCCCCACGGGTACGAGCAGTACTTC. It specifies CASTQPHGYEQYF.

The CDR3 DNA follows: TGTGCCAGCAGCTTAGCAGGGTTTACCTATGGCTACACCTTC. Amino acids: CASSLAGFTYGYTF. V and J are TRBV13 and TRBJ1-2; a possible D gene is TRBD1 (5 bases). The germline V and J ends were trimmed by 1 base and 4 bases, with 10 bases remaining between them. CDR3 length: 14 amino acids. The germline V gene has CDR1 PRHDT and CDR2 FYEKMQ (reference sequence).

This clone has a single count. The rearrangement links TRBV7-9 to TRBJ2-3; 8 bases are shared with TRBD1. Germline V gene lookup returns CDR1 SEHNR and CDR2 FQNEAQ (reference sequence). V lost 8 bases, J lost 0 bases, and 4 bases stayed unmatched. The CDR3 is 14 residues long. CDR3 in DNA: TGTGCCAGCGCTGGACAGGGTAGCACAGATACGCAGTATTTT. Translated, it gives CASAGQGSTDTQYF.

The rearrangement joins TRBV19 to TRBJ2-7, with TRBD1 matching over 8 bases. Germline values: CDR1 LNHDA, CDR2 SQIVND (reference sequence). The CDR3 is 16 amino acids. V lost 3 bases, J lost 2 bases, and 9 bases stayed unmatched. CDR3 sequence reads: CASSMLRGQGPYEQYF. DNA for the CDR3: TGTGCCAGTAGTATGCTCAGGGGGCAGGGCCCCTACGAGCAGTACTTC.

V is TRBV6-1 and J is TRBJ2-6; D perhaps matches TRBD2 (5 bases). Trimming removed 4 bases at V and 4 bases at J, with 17 bases between. Germline V gives CDR1 MNHNS, CDR2 SASEGT. The CDR3 has 17 residues. CDR3 DNA sequence: TGTGCCAGCAGTGTACAGTTTCGGGGATCCGGGGCCAACGTCCTGACTTTC. Amino acids: CASSVQFRGSGANVLTF.

The gene calls are TRBV29-1 and TRBJ1-5; no definite D call. V was clipped by 4 bases and J by 0 bases, with 16 bases between them. The CDR3 consists of 16 residues. The germline CDR1 and CDR2 sequences are SQVTM and ANQGSEA. CDR3 residues: CSVVFSGTSSNQPQHF. The CDR3 coding sequence is TGCAGCGTTGTCTTTTCAGGAACAAGTAGCAATCAGCCCCAGCATTTT.

The rearrangement links TRBV9 to TRBJ1-1, with TRBD1 identical over 11 bases. Per germline, CDR1 SGDLS and CDR2 YYNGEE. CDR3 length: 13 amino acids. V lost 5 bases, J lost 5 bases, and 2 bases stayed unmatched. The CDR3 here is CASRGTGGTEAFF. The CDR3 bases are TGTGCCAGCAGGGGGACAGGGGGGACTGAAGCTTTCTTT.

The chain uses TRBV27 and TRBJ1-5, with TRBD1 as a possible D gene (5 bases). Germline V gene data show CDR1 as MNHEY and CDR2 as SMNVEV (reference sequence). This CDR3 region has 14 residues. Trimming removed 6 bases at V and 3 bases at J, with 12 bases between. CDR3 region: CASSLQGLNQPQHF. As DNA, the CDR3 is TGTGCCAGCAGCCTCCAGGGCCTCAATCAGCCCCAGCATTTT.

The genes are TRBV6-1 and TRBJ2-5; D may be TRBD2 (6 bases). Germline CDR1 MNHNS, CDR2 SASEGT. V was pared by 2 bases and J by 2 bases, with 15 bases between. CDR3 length: 16 amino acids. The CDR3: CASSEMPRAGQETQYF. Here the CDR3 DNA reads TGTGCCAGCAGTGAAATGCCTCGTGCGGGACAAGAGACCCAGTACTTC.

This clone was recorded a few times. The chain employs TRBV7-8 and TRBJ1-2; TRBD1 agrees at 8 bases. With V trimmed by 5 bases and J by 7 bases, 6 bases remained unmatched. Germline V gene sequence: CDR1 SGHVS, CDR2 FQNEAQ. The CDR3 spans 13 residues. The CDR3 loop is CASSPRTGFGYTF. In DNA form, the CDR3 reads TGTGCCAGCAGCCCAAGGACAGGGTTTGGCTACACCTTC.

Only one count was recorded for this clone. The chain employs TRBV5-1 and TRBJ2-3; 16 positions agree with TRBD2. This CDR3 is built from 17 residues. J lost 5 bases, V lost 4 bases, and 7 bases had no gene match. Per the germline V gene, CDR1 is SGHRS and CDR2 is YFSETQ. Here the CDR3 DNA reads TGCGCCAGCAGCGGGGGACTAGCGGGGGGGCATGGAGATACGCAGTATTTT. Translation: CASSGGLAGGHGDTQYF.

The rearrangement uses TRBV27 and TRBJ2-3, with 15 bases aligning to TRBD2. Losses at the gene ends were 5 bases for V and 0 bases for J; bases not matched to a gene: 6. The CDR3 is 18 amino acids. Germline loops: CDR1 MNHEY, CDR2 SMNVEV (reference sequence). For the CDR3, the DNA is TGTGCCAGCAGTCCAGGACTAGCGGGGGGGTTTAGCACAGATACGCAGTATTTT. Translation gives CASSPGLAGGFSTDTQYF.

Concerning this clone: Other nucleotide sequences from this sample produce the same CDR3. The gene calls are TRBV27 and TRBJ2-7, with 9 bases fitting TRBD1. The V and J ends lost 5 bases and 2 bases, in that order; junction bases with no gene match: 4. The CDR3 consists of 14 residues. Per germline, CDR1 MNHEY and CDR2 SMNVEV (reference sequence). The CDR3 protein is CASSPGQGPYEQYF. The CDR3 DNA is TGTGCCAGCAGTCCGGGACAGGGCCCCTACGAGCAGTACTTC.

The sample holds a few counts of this clone. The chain links TRBV5-8 to TRBJ2-5, with TRBD2 identical over 8 bases. Trimming took 2 bases from V and 1 from J; bases not matched to a gene: 16. The CDR3 runs 19 residues. Germline V CDR1 and CDR2: SGHTS, YDEGEE. CDR3 in amino acids: CASSFSGEGGGPVQETQYF. Here the CDR3 DNA reads TGTGCCAGCAGCTTCTCGGGGGAAGGCGGGGGGCCGGTCCAAGAGACCCAGTACTTC.

The CDR3 nucleotides are TGCGCCAGCAGCAAGGGCGATAGGGACATGACCTACGAGCAGTACTTC. Its protein product is CASSKGDRDMTYEQYF. The chain recombines TRBV4-1 with TRBJ2-7, with a possible D match to TRBD1 (6 bases). Deletions cut 5 bases from V and 2 bases from J, with 19 bases between. Looked up from germline, CDR1 is MGHRA and CDR2 is YSYEKL. The CDR3 is made up of 16 amino acids.

In its sample, this clone was seen a few times. J is TRBJ1-4 and V is TRBV5-6, with 8 bases lining up with TRBD1. V was clipped by 7 bases and J by 8 bases; unmatched bases: 7. Germline CDR1 reads SGHDT; CDR2 reads YYEEEE. The CDR3 has 13 residues. The CDR3 protein is CASFRQGAEKLFF. The CDR3 DNA reads as TGTGCCAGCTTTAGGCAGGGGGCCGAAAAACTGTTTTTT.